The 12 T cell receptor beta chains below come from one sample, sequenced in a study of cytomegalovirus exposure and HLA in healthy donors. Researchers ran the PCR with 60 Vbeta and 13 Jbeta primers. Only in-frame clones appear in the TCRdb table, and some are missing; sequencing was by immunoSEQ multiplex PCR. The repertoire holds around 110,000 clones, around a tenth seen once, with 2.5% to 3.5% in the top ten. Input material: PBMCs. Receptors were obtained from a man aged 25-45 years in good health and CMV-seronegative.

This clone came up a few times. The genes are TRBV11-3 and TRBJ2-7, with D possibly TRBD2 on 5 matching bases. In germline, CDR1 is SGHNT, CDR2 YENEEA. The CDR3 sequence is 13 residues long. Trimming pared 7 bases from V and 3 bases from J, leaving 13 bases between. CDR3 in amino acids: CASNHGLYYEQYF. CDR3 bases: TGTGCCAGCAACCACGGACTCTACTACGAGCAGTACTTC.

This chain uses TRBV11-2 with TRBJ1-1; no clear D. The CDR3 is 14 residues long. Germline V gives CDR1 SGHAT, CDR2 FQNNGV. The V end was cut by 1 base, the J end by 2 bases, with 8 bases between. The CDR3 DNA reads TGTGCCAGCAGCTTAGGTGCCGGTAACACTGAAGCTTTCTTT. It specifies CASSLGAGNTEAFF.

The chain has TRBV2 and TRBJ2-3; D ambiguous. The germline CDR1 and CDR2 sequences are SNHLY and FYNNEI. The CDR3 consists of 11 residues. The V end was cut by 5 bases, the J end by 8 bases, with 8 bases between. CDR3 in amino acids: CASSPFPTQYF. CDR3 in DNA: TGTGCCAGCAGTCCATTTCCTACGCAGTATTTT.

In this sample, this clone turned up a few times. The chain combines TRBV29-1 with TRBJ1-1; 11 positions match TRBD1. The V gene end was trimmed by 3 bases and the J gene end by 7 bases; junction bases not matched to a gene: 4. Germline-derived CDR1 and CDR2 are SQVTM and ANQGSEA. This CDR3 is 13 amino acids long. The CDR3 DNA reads TGCAGCGTTGAGGACAGGGGGCGCTTTGAAGCTTTCTTT. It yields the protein CSVEDRGRFEAFF.

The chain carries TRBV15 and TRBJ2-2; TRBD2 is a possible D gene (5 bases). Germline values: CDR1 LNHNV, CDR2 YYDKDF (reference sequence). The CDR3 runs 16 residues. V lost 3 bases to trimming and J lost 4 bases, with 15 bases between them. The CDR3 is CATSSSRERSTGELFF. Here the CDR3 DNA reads TGTGCCACCAGCAGCAGCCGGGAAAGGTCCACCGGGGAGCTGTTTTTT.

CDR3 DNA: TGTGCCAGCTCACCCGGGACAGCGAGGGAAAAACTGTTTTTT. Protein sequence: CASSPGTAREKLFF. This sequence joins TRBV18 and TRBJ1-4, with 7 positions matching TRBD1. The CDR3 has 14 amino acids. With 3 bases clipped from V and 8 bases from J, the junction kept 6 bases outside the gene matches. Germline CDR1 reads KGHSH; CDR2 reads LQKENI.

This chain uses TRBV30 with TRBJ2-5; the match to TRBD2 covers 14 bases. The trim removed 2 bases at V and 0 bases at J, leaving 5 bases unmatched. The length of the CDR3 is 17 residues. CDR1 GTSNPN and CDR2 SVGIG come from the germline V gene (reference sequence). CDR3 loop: CAWSLRTSGGYQETQYF. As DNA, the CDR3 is TGTGCCTGGAGTCTCCGGACTAGCGGGGGGTACCAAGAGACCCAGTACTTC.

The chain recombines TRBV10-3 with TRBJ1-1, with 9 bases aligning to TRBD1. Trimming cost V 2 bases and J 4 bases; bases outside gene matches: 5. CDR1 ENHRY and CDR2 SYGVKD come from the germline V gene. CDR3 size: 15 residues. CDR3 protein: CAISEGGQGGTEAFF. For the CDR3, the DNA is TGTGCCATCAGTGAGGGGGGACAGGGAGGCACTGAAGCTTTCTTT.

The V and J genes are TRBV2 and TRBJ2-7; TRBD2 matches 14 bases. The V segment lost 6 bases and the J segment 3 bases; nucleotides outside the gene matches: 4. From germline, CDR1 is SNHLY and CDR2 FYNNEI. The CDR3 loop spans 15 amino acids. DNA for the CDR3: TGTGCCAGCAGGCCCGGACTAGCGGGGGGCTACGAGCAGTACTTC. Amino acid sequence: CASRPGLAGGYEQYF.

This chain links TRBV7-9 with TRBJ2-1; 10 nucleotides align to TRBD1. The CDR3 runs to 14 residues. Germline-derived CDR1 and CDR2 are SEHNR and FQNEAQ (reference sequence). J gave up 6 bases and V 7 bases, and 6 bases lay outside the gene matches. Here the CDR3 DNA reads TGTGCCAGCACGACAGGGGGCCCGGGCAATGAGCAGTTCTTC. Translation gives CASTTGGPGNEQFF.

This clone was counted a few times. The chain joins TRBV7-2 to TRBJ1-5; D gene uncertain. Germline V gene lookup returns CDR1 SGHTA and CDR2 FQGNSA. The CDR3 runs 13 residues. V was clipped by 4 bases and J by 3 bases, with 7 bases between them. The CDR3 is CASSSSDNQPQHF. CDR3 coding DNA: TGTGCCAGCAGCTCGAGTGACAATCAGCCCCAGCATTTT.

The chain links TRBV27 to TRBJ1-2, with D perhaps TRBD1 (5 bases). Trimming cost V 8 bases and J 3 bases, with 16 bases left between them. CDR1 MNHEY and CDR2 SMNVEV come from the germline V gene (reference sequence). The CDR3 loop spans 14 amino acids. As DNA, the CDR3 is TGTGCCAGCGCTAACGGGGGACCCTACTATGGCTACACCTTC. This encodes CASANGGPYYGYTF.